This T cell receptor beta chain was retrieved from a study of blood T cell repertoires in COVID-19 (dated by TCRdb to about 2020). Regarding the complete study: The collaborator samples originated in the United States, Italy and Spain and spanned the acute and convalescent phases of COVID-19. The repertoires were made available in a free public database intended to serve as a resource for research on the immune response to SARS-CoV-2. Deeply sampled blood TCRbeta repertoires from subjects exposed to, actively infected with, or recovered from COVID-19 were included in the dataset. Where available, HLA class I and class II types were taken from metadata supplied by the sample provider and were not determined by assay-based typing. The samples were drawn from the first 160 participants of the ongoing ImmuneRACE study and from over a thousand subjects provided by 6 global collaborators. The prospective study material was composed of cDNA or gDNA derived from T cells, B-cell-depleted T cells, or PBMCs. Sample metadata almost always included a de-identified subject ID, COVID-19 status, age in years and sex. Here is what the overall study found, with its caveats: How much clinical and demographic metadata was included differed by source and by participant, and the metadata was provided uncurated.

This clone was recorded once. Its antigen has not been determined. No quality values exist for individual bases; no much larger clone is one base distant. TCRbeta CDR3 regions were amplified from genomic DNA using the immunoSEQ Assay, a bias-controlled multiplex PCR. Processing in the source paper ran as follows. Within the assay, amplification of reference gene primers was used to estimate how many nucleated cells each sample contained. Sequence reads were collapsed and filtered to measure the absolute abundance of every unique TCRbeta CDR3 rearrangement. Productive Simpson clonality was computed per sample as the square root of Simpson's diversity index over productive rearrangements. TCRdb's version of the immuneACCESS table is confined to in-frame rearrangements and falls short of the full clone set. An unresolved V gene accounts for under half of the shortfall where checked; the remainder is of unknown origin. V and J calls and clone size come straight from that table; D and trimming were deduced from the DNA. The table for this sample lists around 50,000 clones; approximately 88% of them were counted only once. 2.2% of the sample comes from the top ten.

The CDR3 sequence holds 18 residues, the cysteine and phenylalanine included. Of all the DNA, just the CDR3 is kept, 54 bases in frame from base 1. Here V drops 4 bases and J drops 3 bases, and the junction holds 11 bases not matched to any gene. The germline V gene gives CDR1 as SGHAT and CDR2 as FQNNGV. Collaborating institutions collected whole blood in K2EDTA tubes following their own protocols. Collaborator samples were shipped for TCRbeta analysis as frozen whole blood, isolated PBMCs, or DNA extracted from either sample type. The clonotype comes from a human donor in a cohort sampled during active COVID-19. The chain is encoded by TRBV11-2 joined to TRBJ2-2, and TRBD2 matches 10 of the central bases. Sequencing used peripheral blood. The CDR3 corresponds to CASSYRNSGGPYTGELFF. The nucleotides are TGTGCCAGCAGCTACCGAAATAGCGGGGGGCCATACACCGGGGAGCTGTTTTTT.